Below are 17 T cell receptor beta chains sequenced from a single sample in a study of response to subunit inactivated influenza vaccine. MiXCR, run by TCRdb on the RT-PCR reads, gives a single entry per CDR3 protein. The data show under 200,000 distinct CDR3 sequences, with 9.5% to 15% seen just once and approximately 32% held by the top ten. This sample also belongs to another study, concerning T cells expressing NK-cell markers. Per that study: In generating TCR beta cDNA, 5'RACE template switching with UMIs was used.

The sequences come from CD8+ T cells sorted from PBMCs, collected roughly 12 days after vaccination. The receptors shown here come from a man over 45 who received an inactivated influenza vaccine.

In this sample, this clonotype turned up a few times. The V call is TRBV12-3 or TRBV12-4, the J call TRBJ1-1; the D gene is possibly TRBD1 (5 bases). V was pared by 3 bases and J by 4 bases, with 12 bases between. This CDR3 is built from 14 residues. Here the CDR3 DNA reads TGTGCCAGCAGTTTTCCCGGGGGTGGCACTGAAGCTTTCTTT. Protein sequence: CASSFPGGGTEAFF.

J is TRBJ2-2 and V is TRBV11-1, with D possibly matching TRBD1 (7 bases). CDR1 is SGHAT, CDR2 FQDESV, per germline (reference sequence). Trimming took 7 bases from V and 0 from J, leaving 21 bases between them. The CDR3 sequence is 18 residues long. CDR3 in DNA: TGTGCCAGCACCGGACCGCTCGCGGGGACAGCGAACACCGGGGAGCTGTTTTTT. This translates into CASTGPLAGTANTGELFF. The variable domain in full, with the rest retrieved from reference TRBV11-1 and TRBJ2-2, is EAEVAQSPRYKITEKSQAVAFWCDPISGHATLYWYRQILGQGPELLVQFQDESVVDDSQLPKDRFSAERLKGVDSTLKIQPAELGDSAMYLCASTGPLAGTANTGELFFGEGSRLTVL.

This clonotype was seen a few times. The chain carries TRBV14 and TRBJ2-1; D may be TRBD2 (6 bases). CDR3 length: 15 residues. Germline V CDR1 and CDR2: SGHDN, FVKESK. Trimming took off 3 bases at V and 3 bases at J, with 12 bases between the two ends. CDR3 protein: CASSHLRDLYNEQFF. CDR3 nucleotides: TGTGCCAGCAGCCATTTGCGGGACCTCTACAATGAGCAGTTCTTC.

This clonotype appeared many times. The gene calls are TRBV6-5 and TRBJ1-6; D is uncertain. V was clipped by 4 bases and J by 7 bases, with 14 bases between them. The CDR3 extends over 15 amino acids. Germline V gives CDR1 MNHEY, CDR2 SVGAGI. The CDR3 is CASSSGGTANSPLHF. For the CDR3, the DNA is TGTGCCAGCAGTTCCGGAGGTACCGCCAATTCACCCCTCCACTTT.

This clonotype was seen ten or more times. V usage is TRBV30 and J usage is TRBJ2-1; D ambiguous. Germline V lookup: CDR1 GTSNPN, CDR2 SVGIG (reference sequence). V shed 4 bases and J shed 4 bases, with 5 bases lying between them. The CDR3 runs to 11 residues. In DNA, the CDR3 is TGTGCCTGGAATGGGTACAATGAGCAGTTCTTC. Translation gives CAWNGYNEQFF.

This chain connects TRBV6-5 to TRBJ1-5, with D unresolved. Germline V gives CDR1 MNHEY, CDR2 SVGAGI. CDR3 size: 12 residues. Trimming pared 2 bases from V and 9 bases from J, leaving 8 bases between. CDR3 coding DNA: TGTGCCAGCAGTTACCCCGCTGGGCCCCAGCATTTT. This gives the protein CASSYPAGPQHF.

This clonotype appeared a few times. The chain joins TRBV27 to TRBJ2-1, with D possibly being TRBD1 (5 bases). Trimming shortened V by 1 base and J by 2 bases, and 9 bases separated the two germline ends. The CDR3 loop spans 15 amino acids. Germline values: CDR1 MNHEY, CDR2 SMNVEV (reference sequence). The CDR3 loop is CASSLFRAPYNEQFF. CDR3 DNA sequence: TGTGCCAGCAGTTTATTCAGGGCTCCCTACAATGAGCAGTTCTTC.

This clonotype occurred a few times. Written as DNA, the CDR3 is TGCGCCAGCAGCCAAGTACAGGGGGCGGCCTACGAGCAGTACTTC. It codes for CASSQVQGAAYEQYF. V is TRBV4-3 and J is TRBJ2-7; 9 bases agree with TRBD1. This CDR3 is built from 15 residues. Germline values: CDR1 LGHNA, CDR2 YSLEER. Trimming took 1 base from V and 2 from J; bases not matched to a gene: 3.

Only a few counts were recorded for this clonotype. The rearrangement joins TRBV12-3 or TRBV12-4 to TRBJ2-4; TRBD1 or TRBD2 may be the D gene (6 bases each). V dropped 1 base and J dropped 0 bases, with 13 bases sitting between them. The CDR3 loop spans 17 amino acids. Here the CDR3 DNA reads TGTGCCAGCAGTTTAGAGCAGGGGACTTTAGCCAAAAACATTCAGTACTTC. This sequence encodes CASSLEQGTLAKNIQYF.

The table lists this clonotype with many counts. The chain uses TRBV6-2 or TRBV6-3 and TRBJ2-4, with a possible D match to TRBD1 (5 bases). This CDR3 is 17 amino acids long. The V end was cut by 7 bases, the J end by 0 bases, with 19 bases between. Germline CDR1 and CDR2: MNHEY and SVGEGT. CDR3 protein: CASNSLTGPLAKNIQYF. CDR3 nucleotide sequence: TGTGCCAGCAATAGCCTTACAGGTCCTTTAGCCAAAAACATTCAGTACTTC.

This clonotype has ten or more counts. V and J are TRBV5-1 and TRBJ2-7, with D maybe TRBD1 (5 bases). Between the trimmed V and J ends, which lost 0 bases and 2 bases, there was a span of 12 bases. Germline CDR1 SGHRS, CDR2 YFSETQ. CDR3 length: 15 amino acids. The CDR3 region has the DNA TGCGCCAGCAGCTTGGGGCCAGGGAAAACCTACGAGCAGTACTTC. Translated, it gives CASSLGPGKTYEQYF.

This clonotype came up a few times. The chain couples TRBV12-3 or TRBV12-4 to TRBJ2-1; 7 nucleotides align to TRBD2. Trimming at V came to 1 base and at J to 7 bases, leaving 7 bases not matched to a gene. This CDR3 is 15 amino acids long. CDR3 protein: CASSLGTSLSNEQFF. The DNA for the CDR3 is TGTGCCAGCAGTTTAGGGACTAGTCTCAGTAATGAGCAGTTCTTC.

J is TRBJ2-3 and V is TRBV28, with D perhaps matching TRBD2 (6 bases). The germline V gene encodes CDR1 MDHEN and CDR2 SYDVKM. The CDR3 sequence is 17 residues long. V lost 4 bases to trimming and J lost 0 bases, with 17 bases between them. The CDR3 DNA sequence: TGTGCCAGCAGTTCTCTGGACTACACGTATAGCACAGATACGCAGTATTTT. It is translated as CASSSLDYTYSTDTQYF. The entire variable domain, with the rest obtained from reference TRBV28 and TRBJ2-3, is as follows: DVKVTQSSRYLVKRTGEKVFLECVQDMDHENMFWYRQDPGLGLRLIYFSYDVKMKEKGDIPEGYSVSREKKERFSLILESASTNQTSMYLCASSSLDYTYSTDTQYFGPGTRLTVL.

V gene TRBV28 combines with J gene TRBJ2-3; D is ambiguous. The germline V gene encodes CDR1 MDHEN and CDR2 SYDVKM. The CDR3 spans 19 residues. V was clipped by 4 bases and J by 4 bases, with 27 bases between them. The CDR3, as DNA: TGTGCCAGCAGTTCGCCCCTTGTGATGCAGGCACTCCACCCAGATACGCAGTATTTT. Its translation: CASSSPLVMQALHPDTQYF.

The rearrangement uses TRBV7-8 and TRBJ2-1; TRBD2 aligns across 8 bases. Looked up from germline, CDR1 is SGHVS and CDR2 is FQNEAQ. Unmatched junction bases numbered 8, after V lost 5 bases and J lost 5 bases. The CDR3 length is 15 residues. The CDR3 reads CASSEGLATHNEQFF. The DNA for the CDR3 is TGTGCCAGCAGCGAAGGACTAGCCACCCACAATGAGCAGTTCTTC.

The chain carries TRBV27 and TRBJ1-5; perhaps TRBD1 as D (5 bases). Between the trimmed V and J ends, which lost 1 base and 5 bases, there was a span of 9 bases. The CDR3 consists of 14 residues. Germline values: CDR1 MNHEY, CDR2 SMNVEV (reference sequence). CDR3 DNA: TGTGCCAGCAGTTTATTCCCAGGGTATCAGCCCCAGCATTTT. This gives the protein CASSLFPGYQPQHF.

This clonotype was counted a few times. V is TRBV20-1 and J is TRBJ2-7; 7 bases align to TRBD1. The CDR3 extends over 13 amino acids. Germline V CDR1 and CDR2: DFQATT, SNEGSKA (reference sequence). With 5 bases clipped from V and 2 bases from J, the junction kept 6 bases outside the gene matches. This chain's CDR3 is CSAQTGETYEQYF. The CDR3 DNA follows: TGCAGTGCTCAAACAGGGGAAACCTACGAGCAGTACTTC.